What follows is one T cell receptor (beta chain) and its context. Its specificity is unknown. There are 14 residues in the CDR3. Germline CDR1 SGHRS, CDR2 YFSETQ. This sample was included in a study of CXCR3-negative and CXCR3-positive naive CD8 T cells. Whole-study results and caveats: Memory CD8+ T cell repertoires were far less diverse than both naive subsets. Most assays were run on fresh PBMCs (CXCR3 expression partially decreased after cryopreservation). Both naive subsets carried similar amounts of surface CD5, so TCR strength was inferred from TRB CDR3 properties.

With UMI labels, 5' RACE was used to prepare the TRB cDNA libraries. Each CDR3 protein gets one entry in TCRdb, which reprocessed the 5' RACE reads and gives no DNA. The sample yields about 41,000 distinct CDR3 sequences, of which the top ten take up around 1.9%. Every CD8+ subset sample held some 300,000 flow-sorted cells, done in triplicate. The chain recombines TRBV5-1 with TRBJ2-1. Source material: naive CXCR3- CD8+ T cells from blood. Subset defined: CD45RO-CCR7+CD27+CD95- naive CD8+ T cells lacking CXCR3 (TNR3-). The TCR originated in a human donor in good health. Some clones in this sample may be carry-over from other donors' samples. The CDR3 spells CASSLRTSYNEQFF.